This T cell receptor beta chain was captured in a study of radiation and T cells in renal cell carcinoma. Assay used: immunoSEQ multiplex PCR; TCRdb lists only in-frame clones, some missing. The table records roughly 58,000 clones, 60% to 85% of them present only once. Described time point: blood 4 weeks post-SBRT, at nephrectomy. The treatment here: 15 Gy SBRT to primary tumor, nephrectomy 4 weeks later. Nephrectomy followed 15 Gy stereotactic body radiation by 4 weeks. The CDR3 loop spans 15 amino acids. With 7 bases clipped from V and 6 bases from J, the junction kept 11 bases outside the gene matches. Germline assignment: CDR1 LNHDA and CDR2 SQIVND (reference sequence).

The chain carries TRBV19 and TRBJ1-2, with 10 bases lining up with TRBD1. The sequencing used blood, collected from a patient whose treatment included radiotherapy and nephrectomy. This TCR derives from a man aged 55-75 years with renal cell carcinoma. CDR3 DNA sequence: TGTGCCAGTAACCCGTGGGGACAGGGGTTAGATGGCTACACCTTC. Encoded protein: CASNPWGQGLDGYTF.